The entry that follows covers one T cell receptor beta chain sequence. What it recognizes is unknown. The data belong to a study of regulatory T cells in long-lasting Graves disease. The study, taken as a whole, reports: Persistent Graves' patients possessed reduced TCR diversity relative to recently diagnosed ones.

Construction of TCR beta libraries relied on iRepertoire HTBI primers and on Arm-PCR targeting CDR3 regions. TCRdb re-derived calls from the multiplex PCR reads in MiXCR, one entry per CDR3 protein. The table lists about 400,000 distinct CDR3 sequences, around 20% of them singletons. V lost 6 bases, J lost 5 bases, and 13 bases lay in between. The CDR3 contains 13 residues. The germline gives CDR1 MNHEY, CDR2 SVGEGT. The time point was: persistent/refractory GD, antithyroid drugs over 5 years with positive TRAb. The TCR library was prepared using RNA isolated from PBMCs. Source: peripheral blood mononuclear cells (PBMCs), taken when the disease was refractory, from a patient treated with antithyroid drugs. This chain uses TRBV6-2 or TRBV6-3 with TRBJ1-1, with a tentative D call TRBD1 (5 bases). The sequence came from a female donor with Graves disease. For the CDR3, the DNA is TGTGCCAGCAGACTTCAGGGTGGAACTGAAGCTTTCTTT. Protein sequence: CASRLQGGTEAFF.